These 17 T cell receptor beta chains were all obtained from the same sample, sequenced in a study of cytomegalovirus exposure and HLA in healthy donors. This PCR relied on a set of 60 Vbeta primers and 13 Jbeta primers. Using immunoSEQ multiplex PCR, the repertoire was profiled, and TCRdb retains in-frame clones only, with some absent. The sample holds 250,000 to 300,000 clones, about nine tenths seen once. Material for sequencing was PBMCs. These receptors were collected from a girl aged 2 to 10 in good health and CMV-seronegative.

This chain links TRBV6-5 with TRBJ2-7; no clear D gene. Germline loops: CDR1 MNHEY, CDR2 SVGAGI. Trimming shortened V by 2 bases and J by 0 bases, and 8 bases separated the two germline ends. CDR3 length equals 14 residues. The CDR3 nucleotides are TGTGCCAGCAGTTACGCGTATCCCTCCTACGAGCAGTACTTC. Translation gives CASSYAYPSYEQYF.

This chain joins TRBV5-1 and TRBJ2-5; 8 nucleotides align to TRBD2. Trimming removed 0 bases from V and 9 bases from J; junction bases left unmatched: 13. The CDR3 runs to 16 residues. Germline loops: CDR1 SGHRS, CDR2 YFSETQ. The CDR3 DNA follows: TGCGCCAGCAGCTTGGCTCTAGCGGGTTCCGTTGGGGCCCAGTACTTC. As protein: CASSLALAGSVGAQYF.

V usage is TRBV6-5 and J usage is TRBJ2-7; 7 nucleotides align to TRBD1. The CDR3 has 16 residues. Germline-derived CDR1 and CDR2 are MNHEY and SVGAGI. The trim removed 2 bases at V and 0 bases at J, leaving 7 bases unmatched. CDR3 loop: CASSYLWDSPSYEQYF. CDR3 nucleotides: TGTGCCAGCAGTTACCTGTGGGACAGCCCCTCCTACGAGCAGTACTTC.

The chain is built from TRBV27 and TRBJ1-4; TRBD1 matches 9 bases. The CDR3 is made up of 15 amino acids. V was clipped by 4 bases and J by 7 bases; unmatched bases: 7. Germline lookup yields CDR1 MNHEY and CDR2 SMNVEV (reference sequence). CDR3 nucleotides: TGTGCCAGCAGTTCGACGGACAGGGGTGGTGAAAAACTGTTTTTT. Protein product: CASSSTDRGGEKLFF.

The CDR3 protein is CSVVFPYQETQYF. In nucleotides, the CDR3 is TGCAGCGTTGTATTTCCTTACCAAGAGACCCAGTACTTC. The chain carries TRBV29-1 and TRBJ2-5, with no clear D. Looked up from germline, CDR1 is SQVTM and CDR2 is ANQGSEA. This CDR3 has 13 amino acids. The V end was cut by 4 bases, the J end by 0 bases, with 9 bases between.

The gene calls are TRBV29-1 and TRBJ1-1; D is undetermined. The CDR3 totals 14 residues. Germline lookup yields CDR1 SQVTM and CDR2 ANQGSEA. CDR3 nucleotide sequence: TGCTCCTACCGGGCGGGAGGGTTGAACACTGAAGCTTTCTTT. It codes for CSYRAGGLNTEAFF.

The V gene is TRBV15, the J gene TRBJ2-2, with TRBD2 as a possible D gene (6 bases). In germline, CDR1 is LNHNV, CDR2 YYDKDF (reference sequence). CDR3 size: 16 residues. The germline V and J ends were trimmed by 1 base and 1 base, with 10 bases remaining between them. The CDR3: CATSRGERVNTGELFF. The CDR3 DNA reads TGTGCCACCAGCAGAGGGGAGCGGGTGAACACCGGGGAGCTGTTTTTT.

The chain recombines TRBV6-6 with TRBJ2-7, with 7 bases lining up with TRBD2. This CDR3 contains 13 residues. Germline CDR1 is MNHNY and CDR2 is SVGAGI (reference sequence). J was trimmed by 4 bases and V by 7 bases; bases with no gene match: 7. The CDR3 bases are TGTGCCAGCAAGCGGGATGCTGTTTACGAGCAGTACTTC. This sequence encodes CASKRDAVYEQYF.

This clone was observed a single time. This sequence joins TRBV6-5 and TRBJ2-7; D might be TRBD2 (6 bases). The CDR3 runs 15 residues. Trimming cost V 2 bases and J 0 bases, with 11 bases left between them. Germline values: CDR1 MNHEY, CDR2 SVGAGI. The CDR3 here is CASSYRGRSSYEQYF. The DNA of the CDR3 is TGTGCCAGCAGTTACCGAGGGAGGAGCTCCTACGAGCAGTACTTC.

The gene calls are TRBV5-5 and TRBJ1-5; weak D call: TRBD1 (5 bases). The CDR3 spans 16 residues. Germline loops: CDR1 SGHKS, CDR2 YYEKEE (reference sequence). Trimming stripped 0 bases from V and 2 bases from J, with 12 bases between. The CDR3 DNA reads TGTGCCAGCAGCTTGGCCTCGGGGGTACGCAATCAGCCCCAGCATTTT. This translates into CASSLASGVRNQPQHF.

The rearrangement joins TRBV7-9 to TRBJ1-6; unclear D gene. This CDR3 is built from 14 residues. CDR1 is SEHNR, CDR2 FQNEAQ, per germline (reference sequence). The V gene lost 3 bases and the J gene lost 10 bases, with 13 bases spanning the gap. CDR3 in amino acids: CASSFLTEDSPLHF. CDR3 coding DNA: TGTGCCAGCAGCTTCTTGACGGAGGACTCACCCCTCCACTTT.

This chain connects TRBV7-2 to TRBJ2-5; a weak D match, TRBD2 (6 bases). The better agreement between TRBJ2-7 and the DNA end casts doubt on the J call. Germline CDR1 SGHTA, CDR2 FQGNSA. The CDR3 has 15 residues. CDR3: CASSLGDWTLYEQYF. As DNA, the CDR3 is TGTGCCAGCAGCTTAGGGGACTGGACCCTCTACGAGCAGTACTTC.

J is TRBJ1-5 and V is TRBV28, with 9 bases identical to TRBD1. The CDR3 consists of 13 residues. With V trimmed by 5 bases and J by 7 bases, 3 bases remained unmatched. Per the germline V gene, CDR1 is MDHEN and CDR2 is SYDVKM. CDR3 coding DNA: TGTGCCAGCAGTCTCGGGACAGGGCAGCCCCAGCATTTT. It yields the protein CASSLGTGQPQHF.

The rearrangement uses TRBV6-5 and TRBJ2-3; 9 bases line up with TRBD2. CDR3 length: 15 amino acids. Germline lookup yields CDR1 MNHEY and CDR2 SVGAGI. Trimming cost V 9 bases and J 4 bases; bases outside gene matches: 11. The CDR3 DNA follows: TGTGCCAGTCAACCGGCGGGGGGGCGATCAGATACGCAGTATTTT. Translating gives CASQPAGGRSDTQYF.

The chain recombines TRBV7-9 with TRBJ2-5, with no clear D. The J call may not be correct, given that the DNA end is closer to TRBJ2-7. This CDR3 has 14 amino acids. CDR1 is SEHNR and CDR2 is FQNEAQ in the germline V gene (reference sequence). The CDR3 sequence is CASSLAGQVYEQYF. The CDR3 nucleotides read TGTGCCAGCAGCTTAGCAGGCCAGGTCTACGAGCAGTACTTC.

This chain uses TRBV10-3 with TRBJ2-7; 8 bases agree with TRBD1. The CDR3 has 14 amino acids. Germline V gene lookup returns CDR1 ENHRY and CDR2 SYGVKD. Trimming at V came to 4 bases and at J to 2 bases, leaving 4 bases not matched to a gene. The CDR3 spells CAISADRGPYEQYF. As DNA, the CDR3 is TGTGCCATCAGTGCTGACAGGGGCCCCTACGAGCAGTACTTC.

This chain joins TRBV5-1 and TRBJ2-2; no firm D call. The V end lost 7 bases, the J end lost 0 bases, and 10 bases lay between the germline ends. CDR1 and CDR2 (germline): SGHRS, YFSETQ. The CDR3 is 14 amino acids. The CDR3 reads CASSRYANTGELFF. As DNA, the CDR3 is TGCGCCAGCTCCCGGTACGCGAACACCGGGGAGCTGTTTTTT. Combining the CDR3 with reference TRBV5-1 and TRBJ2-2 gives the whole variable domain KAGVTQTPRYLIKTRGQQVTLSCSPISGHRSVSWYQQTPGQGLQFLFEYFSETQRNKGNFPGRFSGRQFSNSRSEMNVSTLELGDSALYLCASSRYANTGELFFGEGSRLTVL.